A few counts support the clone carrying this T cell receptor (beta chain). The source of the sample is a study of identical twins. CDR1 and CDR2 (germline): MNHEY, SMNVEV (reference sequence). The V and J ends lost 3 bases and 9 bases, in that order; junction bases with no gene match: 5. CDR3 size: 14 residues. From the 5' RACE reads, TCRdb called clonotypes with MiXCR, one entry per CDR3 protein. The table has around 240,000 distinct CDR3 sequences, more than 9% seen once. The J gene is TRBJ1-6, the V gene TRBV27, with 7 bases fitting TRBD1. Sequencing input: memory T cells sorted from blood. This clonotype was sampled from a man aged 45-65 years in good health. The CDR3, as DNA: TGTGCCAGCAGTTTCGCGACAGGGCGTTCACCCCTCCACTTT. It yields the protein CASSFATGRSPLHF.